This TCR beta chain originates from a study of identical twins. Each cDNA held unique molecular identifiers, and template switching gave it a universal primer site. MiXCR, applied by TCRdb to the 5' RACE reads, yields one record per CDR3 protein. The sample lists roughly 710,000 distinct CDR3 sequences, approximately 6% occurring once. This clonotype occurred many times. Its antigen is currently unknown. The CDR3 loop spans 12 amino acids. Germline assignment: CDR1 MGHDK and CDR2 SYGVNS. The ends lost 7 bases at V and 5 bases at J; junction bases unmatched: 1. Study outcomes and limitations: The models gave estimates that fell short of the out-of-frame TCR alpha sharing seen in monozygotic twins. Twins shared out-of-frame alpha sequences with excess low generation probability. Without tracking the same donors, conclusions rested on cross-sectional statistical analysis.

This receptor was identified in a man in his late teens or twenties in good health. The gene calls are TRBV25-1 and TRBJ2-7; 11 bases line up with TRBD2. The sequencing input was naive T cells sorted from blood. The CDR3 sequence: CASTSGGNEQYF. CDR3 DNA sequence: TGTGCCAGCACTAGCGGGGGGAACGAGCAGTACTTC.